This T cell receptor beta chain stems from a study of blood T cell repertoires in COVID-19. The sample holds a few counts of this clone. The table came from immunoSEQ multiplex PCR; TCRdb's copy has only in-frame clones and leaves some out. The top ten hold around 3% of the sample, which has about 88,000 clones, around nine tenths seen once. The length of the CDR3 is 12 residues. CDR1 SEHNR and CDR2 FQNEAQ come from the germline V gene (reference sequence). Trimming removed 2 bases from V and 7 bases from J, with 8 bases in between. The chain uses TRBV7-9 and TRBJ1-1; no reliable D call. This receptor was taken from a woman of 80 years or more with acute or convalescent COVID-19. Sequenced input: peripheral blood. The CDR3 loop reads CASSLRSVEAFF. In DNA, the CDR3 is TGTGCCAGCAGCTTACGGTCGGTTGAAGCTTTCTTT.